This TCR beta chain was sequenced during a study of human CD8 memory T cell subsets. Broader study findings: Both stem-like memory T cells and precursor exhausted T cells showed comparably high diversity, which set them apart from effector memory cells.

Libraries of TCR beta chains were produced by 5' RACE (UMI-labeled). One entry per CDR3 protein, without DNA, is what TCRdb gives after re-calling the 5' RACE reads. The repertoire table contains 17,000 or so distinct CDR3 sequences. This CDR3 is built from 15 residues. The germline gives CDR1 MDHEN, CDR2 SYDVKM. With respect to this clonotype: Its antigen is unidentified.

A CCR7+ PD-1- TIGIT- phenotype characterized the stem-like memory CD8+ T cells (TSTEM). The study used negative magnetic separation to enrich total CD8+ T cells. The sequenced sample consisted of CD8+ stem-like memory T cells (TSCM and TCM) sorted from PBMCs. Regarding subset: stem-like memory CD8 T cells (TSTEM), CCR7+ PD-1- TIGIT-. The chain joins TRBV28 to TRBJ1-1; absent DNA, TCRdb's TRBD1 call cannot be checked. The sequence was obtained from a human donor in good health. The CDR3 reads CASSLWATRRTEAFF.